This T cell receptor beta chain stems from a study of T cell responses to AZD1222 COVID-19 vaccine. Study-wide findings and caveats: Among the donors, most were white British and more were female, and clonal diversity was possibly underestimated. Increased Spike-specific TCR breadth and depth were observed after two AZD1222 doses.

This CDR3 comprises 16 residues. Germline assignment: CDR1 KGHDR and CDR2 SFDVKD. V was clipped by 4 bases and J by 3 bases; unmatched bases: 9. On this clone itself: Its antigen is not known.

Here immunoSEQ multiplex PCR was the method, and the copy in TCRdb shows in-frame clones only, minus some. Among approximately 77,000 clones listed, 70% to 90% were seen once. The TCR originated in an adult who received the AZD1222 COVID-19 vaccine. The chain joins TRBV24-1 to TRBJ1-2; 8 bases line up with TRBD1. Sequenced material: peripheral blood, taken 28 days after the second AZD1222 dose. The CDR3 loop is CATSDGNQGADYGYTF. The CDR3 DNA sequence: TGTGCCACCAGTGACGGAAATCAGGGGGCGGACTATGGCTACACCTTC.